These T cell receptor beta chains were read from a single sample in a study of control samples from healthy donors and cancer patients. Data came from immunoSEQ multiplex PCR; TCRdb stores just in-frame clones and leaves some out. The sample holds about 65,000 clones, about nine tenths seen once. The source material was PBMCs. These receptors all stem from a woman aged 45-65 years with colorectal cancer. CDR3s include the opening cysteine and the closing phenylalanine or tryptophan. Fields, in order: clone size, D gene, J gene, V gene, CDR3 DNA, CDR3 protein. The D gene is left open where the match is weak. Rows may omit the clone size; those that give it use once, few, many or a size class.

size: NA
D: NA
J: TRBJ1-4
V: TRBV7-2
DNA: TGTGCCAGCAGCTTAGAGGTCAGGGCCAATGAAAAACTGTTTTTT
CDR3: CASSLEVRANEKLFF

size: NA
D: NA
J: TRBJ1-5
V: TRBV5-1
DNA: TGCGCCAGCAGCTTGGGCAGCGGCAATCAGCCCCAGCATTTT
CDR3: CASSLGSGNQPQHF

size: NA
D: TRBD2
J: TRBJ2-1
V: TRBV24-1
DNA: TGTGCCACCAGTGATACGTCTAGCGGGCGATGGAATGAGCAGTTCTTC
CDR3: CATSDTSSGRWNEQFF

size: once
D: NA
J: TRBJ2-1
V: TRBV5-1
DNA: TGCGCCAGCAGCCCCTTTGGAGGAGGGAATGAGCAGTTCTTC
CDR3: CASSPFGGGNEQFF

size: NA
D: NA
J: TRBJ2-1
V: TRBV10-3
DNA: TGTGCCATCAGTGAACCGAAGGACAGAACATACAATGAGCAGTTCTTC
CDR3: CAISEPKDRTYNEQFF

size: NA
D: NA
J: TRBJ2-2
V: TRBV12-3/TRBV12-4
DNA: TGTGCCAGCCTTGGCGTTTCCACCGGGGAGCTGTTTTTT
CDR3: CASLGVSTGELFF

size: NA
D: TRBD1
J: TRBJ1-5
V: TRBV28
DNA: TGTGCCAGCAGGCTCGGGACAGTTACACATTACCTAAATCAGCCCCAGCATTTT
CDR3: CASRLGTVTHYLNQPQHF

size: NA
D: TRBD1
J: TRBJ1-1
V: TRBV3-1/TRBV3-2
DNA: TGTGCCAGCAGCCAACGGACAGGGCCCACTGAAGCTTTCTTT
CDR3: CASSQRTGPTEAFF

size: once
D: TRBD1
J: TRBJ2-1
V: TRBV6-5
DNA: TGTGCCAGCAGCCCCGGGACAGGAGTAACAAGTGAGCAGTTCTTC
CDR3: CASSPGTGVTSEQFF

size: NA
D: TRBD2
J: TRBJ2-7
V: TRBV12-5
DNA: TGTGCTAGTGGTTTGGTCGGGGGGGCCTACGAGCAGTACTTC
CDR3: CASGLVGGAYEQYF

size: once
D: NA
J: TRBJ1-5
V: TRBV9
DNA: TGTGCCAGCAGCGTAGGTTCAGACAATCAGCCCCAGCATTTT
CDR3: CASSVGSDNQPQHF

size: NA
D: NA
J: TRBJ1-3
V: TRBV2
DNA: TGTGCCAGCTCTGGAAACACCATATATTTT
CDR3: CASSGNTIYF

size: NA
D: TRBD1
J: TRBJ2-7
V: TRBV12-3/TRBV12-4
DNA: TGTGCCAGCAACCCCGGGACAGGCGACGAGCAGTACTTC
CDR3: CASNPGTGDEQYF

size: NA
D: NA
J: TRBJ2-3
V: TRBV3-1/TRBV3-2
DNA: TGTGCCAGCAGCCAGGTTTGGGGGGCCGCAGATACGCAGTATTTT
CDR3: CASSQVWGAADTQYF

size: NA
D: NA
J: TRBJ2-5
V: TRBV19
DNA: TGTGCCAGTAGTATAGGCGGAGCACAAGAGACCCAGTACTTC
CDR3: CASSIGGAQETQYF

size: NA
D: TRBD1
J: TRBJ2-5
V: TRBV25-1
DNA: TGTGCCAGCAGTGACCAAGGACAGGGCCAAGAGACCCAGTACTTC
CDR3: CASSDQGQGQETQYF